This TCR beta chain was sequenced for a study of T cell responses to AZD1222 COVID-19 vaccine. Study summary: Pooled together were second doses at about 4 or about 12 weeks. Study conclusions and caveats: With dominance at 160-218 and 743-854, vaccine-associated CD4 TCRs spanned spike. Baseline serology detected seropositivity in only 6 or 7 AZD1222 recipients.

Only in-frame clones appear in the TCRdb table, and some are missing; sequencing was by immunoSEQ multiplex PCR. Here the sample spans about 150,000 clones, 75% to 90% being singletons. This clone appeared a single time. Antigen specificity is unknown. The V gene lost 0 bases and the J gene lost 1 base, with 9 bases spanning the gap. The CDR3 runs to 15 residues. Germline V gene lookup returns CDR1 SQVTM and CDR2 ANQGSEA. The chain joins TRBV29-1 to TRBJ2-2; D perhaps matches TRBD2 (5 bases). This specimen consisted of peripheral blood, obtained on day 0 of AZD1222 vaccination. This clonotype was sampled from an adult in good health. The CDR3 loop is CSVEEYGVNTGELFF. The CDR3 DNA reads TGCAGCGTTGAAGAGTACGGGGTGAACACCGGGGAGCTGTTTTTT.